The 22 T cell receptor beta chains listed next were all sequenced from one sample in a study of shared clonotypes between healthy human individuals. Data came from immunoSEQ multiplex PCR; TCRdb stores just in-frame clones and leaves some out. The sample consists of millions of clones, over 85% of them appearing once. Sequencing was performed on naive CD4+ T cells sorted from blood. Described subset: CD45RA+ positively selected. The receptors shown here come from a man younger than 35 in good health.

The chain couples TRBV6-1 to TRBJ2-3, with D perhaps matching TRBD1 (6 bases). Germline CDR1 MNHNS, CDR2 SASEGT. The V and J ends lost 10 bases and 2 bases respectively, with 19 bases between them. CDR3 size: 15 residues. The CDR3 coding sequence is TGTGCCACCCAAACAGGGCCCCAGTCCACAGATACGCAGTATTTT. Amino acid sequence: CATQTGPQSTDTQYF.

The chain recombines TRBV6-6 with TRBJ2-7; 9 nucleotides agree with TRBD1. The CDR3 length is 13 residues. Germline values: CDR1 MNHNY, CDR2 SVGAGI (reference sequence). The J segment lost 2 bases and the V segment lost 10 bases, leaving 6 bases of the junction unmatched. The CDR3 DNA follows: TGTGCCACCCGGACAGGGGCAACCTACGAGCAGTACTTC. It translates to CATRTGATYEQYF.

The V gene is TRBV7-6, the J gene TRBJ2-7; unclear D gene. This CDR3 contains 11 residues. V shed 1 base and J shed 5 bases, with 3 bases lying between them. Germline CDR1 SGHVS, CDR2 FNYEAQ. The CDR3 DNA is TGTGCCAGCAGCTTAGAAGACGAGCAGTACTTC. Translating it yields CASSLEDEQYF.

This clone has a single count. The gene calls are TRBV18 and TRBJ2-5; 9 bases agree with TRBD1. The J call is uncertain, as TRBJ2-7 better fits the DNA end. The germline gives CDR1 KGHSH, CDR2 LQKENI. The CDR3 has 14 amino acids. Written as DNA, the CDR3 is TGTGCCAGCTCCCCGGACAGGGGTGCCCACGAGCAGTACTTC. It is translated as CASSPDRGAHEQYF.

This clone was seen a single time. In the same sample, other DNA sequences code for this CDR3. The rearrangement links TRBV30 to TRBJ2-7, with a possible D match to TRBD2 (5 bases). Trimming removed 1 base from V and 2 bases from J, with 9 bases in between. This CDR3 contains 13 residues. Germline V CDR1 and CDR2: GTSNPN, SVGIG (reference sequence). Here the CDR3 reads CAWSGSGPYEQYF. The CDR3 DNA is TGTGCCTGGAGTGGGAGCGGACCCTACGAGCAGTACTTC.

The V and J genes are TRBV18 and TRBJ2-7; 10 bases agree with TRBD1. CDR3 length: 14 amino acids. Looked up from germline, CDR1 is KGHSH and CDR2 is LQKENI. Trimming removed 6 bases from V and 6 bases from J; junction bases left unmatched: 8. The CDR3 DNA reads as TGTGCCAGCTCTCCCGGGACAGGGGAACTCGAGCAGTACTTC. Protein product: CASSPGTGELEQYF.

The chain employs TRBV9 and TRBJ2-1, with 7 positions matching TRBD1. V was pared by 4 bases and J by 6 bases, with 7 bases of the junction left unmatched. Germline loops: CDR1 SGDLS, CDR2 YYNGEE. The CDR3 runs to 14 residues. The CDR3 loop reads CASSPRDSSNEQFF. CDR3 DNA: TGTGCCAGCAGCCCAAGGGACAGCTCCAATGAGCAGTTCTTC.

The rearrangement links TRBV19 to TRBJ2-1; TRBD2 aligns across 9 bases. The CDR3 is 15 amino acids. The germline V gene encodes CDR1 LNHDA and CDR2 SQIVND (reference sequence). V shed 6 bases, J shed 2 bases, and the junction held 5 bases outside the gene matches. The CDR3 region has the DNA TGTGCCAGTAGCCGAGCGGGAGGCACCTACAATGAGCAGTTCTTC. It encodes CASSRAGGTYNEQFF.

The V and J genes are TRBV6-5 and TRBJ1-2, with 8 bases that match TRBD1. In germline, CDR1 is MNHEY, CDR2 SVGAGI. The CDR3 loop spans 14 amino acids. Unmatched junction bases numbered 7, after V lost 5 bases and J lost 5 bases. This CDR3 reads CASSPWTGRYGYTF. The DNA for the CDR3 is TGTGCCAGCAGTCCATGGACAGGGCGGTATGGCTACACCTTC.

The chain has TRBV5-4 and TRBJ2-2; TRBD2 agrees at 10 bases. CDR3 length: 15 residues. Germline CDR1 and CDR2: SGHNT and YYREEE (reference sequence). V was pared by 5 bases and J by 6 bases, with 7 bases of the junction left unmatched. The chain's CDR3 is CASSSSGSPSGELFF. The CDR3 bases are TGTGCCAGCAGTTCTAGCGGGAGCCCCTCCGGGGAGCTGTTTTTT.

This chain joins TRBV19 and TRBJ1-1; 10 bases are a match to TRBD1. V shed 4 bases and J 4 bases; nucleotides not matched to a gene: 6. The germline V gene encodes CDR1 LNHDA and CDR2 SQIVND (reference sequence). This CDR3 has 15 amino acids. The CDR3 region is CASSTKTGGSTEAFF. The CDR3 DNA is TGTGCCAGTAGTACTAAGACAGGGGGCTCCACTGAAGCTTTCTTT.

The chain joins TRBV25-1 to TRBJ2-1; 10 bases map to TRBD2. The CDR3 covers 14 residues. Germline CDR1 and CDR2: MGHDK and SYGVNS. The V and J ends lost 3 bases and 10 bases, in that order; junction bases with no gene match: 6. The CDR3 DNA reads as TGTGCCAGCAGTGACCAGAGGGGACTAGCGGAGCAGTTCTTC. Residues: CASSDQRGLAEQFF.

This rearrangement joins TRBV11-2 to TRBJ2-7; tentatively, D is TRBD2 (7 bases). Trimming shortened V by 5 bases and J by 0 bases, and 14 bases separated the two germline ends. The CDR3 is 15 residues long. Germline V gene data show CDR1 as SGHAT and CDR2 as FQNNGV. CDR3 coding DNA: TGTGCCAGCAGCGGAGAGGGGGGGCACTCCTACGAGCAGTACTTC. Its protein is CASSGEGGHSYEQYF.

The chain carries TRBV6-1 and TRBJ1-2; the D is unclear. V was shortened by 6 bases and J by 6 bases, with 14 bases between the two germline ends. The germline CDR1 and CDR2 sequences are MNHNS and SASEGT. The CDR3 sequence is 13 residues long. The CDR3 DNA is TGTGCCAGCAGGGTACCCGGAGCGGATGGCTACACCTTC. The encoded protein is CASRVPGADGYTF.

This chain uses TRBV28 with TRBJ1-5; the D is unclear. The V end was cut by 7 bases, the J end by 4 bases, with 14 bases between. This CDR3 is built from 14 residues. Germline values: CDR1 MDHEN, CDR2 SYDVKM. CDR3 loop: CASIIKFTNQPQHF. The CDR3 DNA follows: TGTGCCAGCATCATCAAGTTTACGAATCAGCCCCAGCATTTT.

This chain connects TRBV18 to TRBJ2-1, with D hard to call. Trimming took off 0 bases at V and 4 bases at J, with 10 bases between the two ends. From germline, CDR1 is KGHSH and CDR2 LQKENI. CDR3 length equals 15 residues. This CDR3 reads CASSPPNTYYNEQFF. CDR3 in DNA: TGTGCCAGCTCACCACCGAATACCTATTACAATGAGCAGTTCTTC.

CDR3 in DNA: TGTGCCAGCAGTTACGGGACTTCAAGGCGCGACACCATATATTTT. Protein sequence: CASSYGTSRRDTIYF. V usage is TRBV6-5 and J usage is TRBJ1-3, with D perhaps matching TRBD1 (5 bases). Looked up from germline, CDR1 is MNHEY and CDR2 is SVGAGI. The CDR3 covers 15 residues. V was shortened by 2 bases and J by 8 bases, with 16 bases between the two germline ends.

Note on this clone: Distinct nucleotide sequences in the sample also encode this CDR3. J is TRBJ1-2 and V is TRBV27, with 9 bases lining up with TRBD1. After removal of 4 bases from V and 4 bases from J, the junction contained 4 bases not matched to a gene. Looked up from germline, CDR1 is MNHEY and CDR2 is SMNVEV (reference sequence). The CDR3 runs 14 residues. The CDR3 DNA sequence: TGTGCCAGCAGTTCACAGGGGGCGGGCTATGGCTACACCTTC. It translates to CASSSQGAGYGYTF.

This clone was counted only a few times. The CDR3 DNA follows: TGTGCCAGCACCATCGGTCCCGGGACAGGGGGAGCTTTCTTT. Its translation is CASTIGPGTGGAFF. The V call is TRBV2, the J call TRBJ1-1, with TRBD1 matching over 11 bases. The CDR3 length is 14 residues. Per the germline V gene, CDR1 is SNHLY and CDR2 is FYNNEI. J lost 10 bases, V lost 7 bases, and 11 bases had no gene match.

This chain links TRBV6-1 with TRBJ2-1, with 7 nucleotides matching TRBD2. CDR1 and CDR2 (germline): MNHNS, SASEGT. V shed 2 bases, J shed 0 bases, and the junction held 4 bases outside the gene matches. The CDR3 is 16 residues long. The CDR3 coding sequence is TGTGCCAGCAGTGAATGGCGGGGGAGCTCCTACAATGAGCAGTTCTTC. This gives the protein CASSEWRGSSYNEQFF.

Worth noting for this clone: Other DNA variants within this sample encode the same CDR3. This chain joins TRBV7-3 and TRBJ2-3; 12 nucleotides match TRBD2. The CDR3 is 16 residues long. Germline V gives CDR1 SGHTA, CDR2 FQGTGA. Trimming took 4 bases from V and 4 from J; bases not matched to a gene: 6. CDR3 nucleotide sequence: TGTGCCAGCAGCTCCGGACTAGCGGGGCTTGCAGATACGCAGTATTTT. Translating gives CASSSGLAGLADTQYF.

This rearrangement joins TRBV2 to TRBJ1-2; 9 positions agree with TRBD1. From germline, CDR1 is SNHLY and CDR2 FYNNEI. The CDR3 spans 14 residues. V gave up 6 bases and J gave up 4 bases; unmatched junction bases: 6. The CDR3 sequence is CASRRTGVLYGYTF. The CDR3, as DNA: TGTGCCAGCAGGAGGACAGGGGTGCTCTATGGCTACACCTTC.